The 15 T cell receptor beta chains in this list originate from one sample, sequenced in a study of technical replicates of blood from a few donors. Clones were read by immunoSEQ multiplex PCR, and TCRdb kept only the in-frame ones, dropping some. Of tens of thousands of clones listed, 93% are singletons. Specimen: T cells isolated from PBMCs. Receptors originate from a human donor in good health.

V is TRBV29-1 and J is TRBJ2-7; 10 positions agree with TRBD1. V trimming: 6 bases; J trimming: 5 bases; junction bases outside the gene matches: 7. CDR1 and CDR2 (germline): SQVTM, ANQGSEA. This CDR3 is built from 13 residues. The CDR3 nucleotides are TGCAGCGTCCGGGACAGGGGTCGGGACGAGCAGTACTTC. Translating it yields CSVRDRGRDEQYF.

This clone was counted once. CDR3 in amino acids: CASSWGTGTGANVLTF. The CDR3 bases are TGCGCCAGCAGCTGGGGGACAGGGACTGGGGCCAACGTCCTGACTTTC. This rearrangement joins TRBV5-1 to TRBJ2-6; 9 nucleotides line up with TRBD1. Trimming took 3 bases from V and 2 from J; bases not matched to a gene: 3. This CDR3 comprises 16 residues. Germline V lookup: CDR1 SGHRS, CDR2 YFSETQ.

The chain links TRBV9 to TRBJ2-1; the match to TRBD2 covers 7 bases. Trimming took 4 bases from V and 7 from J; bases not matched to a gene: 17. The CDR3 runs 17 residues. Germline V gives CDR1 SGDLS, CDR2 YYNGEE. CDR3 bases: TGTGCCAGCAGCTTCTCGGGAGGCGGGGTGGGATGGAATGAGCAGTTCTTC. Its translation: CASSFSGGGVGWNEQFF.

This chain links TRBV20-1 with TRBJ1-1; no definite D call. CDR1 is DFQATT, CDR2 SNEGSKA, per germline (reference sequence). This CDR3 spans 11 amino acids. CDR3 region: CLLMEDTEAFF. In DNA, the CDR3 is TGCTTACTCATGGAGGACACTGAAGCTTTCTTT.

This chain joins TRBV6-6 and TRBJ2-7; a possible D gene is TRBD1 (5 bases). The CDR3 is made up of 16 amino acids. V was cut by 5 bases and J by 0 bases, with 17 bases left in between. Germline CDR1 reads MNHNY; CDR2 reads SVGAGI (reference sequence). The CDR3 nucleotides are TGTGCCAGCAGTACGGCAGGGCTTCTCTTCTCCTACGAGCAGTACTTC. Its translation: CASSTAGLLFSYEQYF.

J is TRBJ1-5 and V is TRBV28; D not resolved. There are 14 residues in the CDR3. V was pared by 2 bases and J by 4 bases, with 9 bases between. Germline V gene lookup returns CDR1 MDHEN and CDR2 SYDVKM. The CDR3 region is CASSLTGFNQPQHF. DNA for the CDR3: TGTGCCAGCAGTTTAACCGGGTTTAATCAGCCCCAGCATTTT.

This rearrangement joins TRBV30 to TRBJ2-3, with 10 bases lining up with TRBD2. This CDR3 contains 16 residues. Trimming cost V 3 bases and J 1 base; bases outside gene matches: 7. Per germline, CDR1 GTSNPN and CDR2 SVGIG (reference sequence). CDR3 sequence reads: CAWRARTSGGTDTQYF. CDR3 bases: TGTGCCTGGAGGGCCAGGACTAGCGGAGGCACAGATACGCAGTATTTT.

V and J are TRBV7-9 and TRBJ1-1, with no clear D. The CDR3 contains 15 residues. Germline V lookup: CDR1 SEHNR, CDR2 FQNEAQ (reference sequence). Trimming took off 4 bases at V and 3 bases at J, with 15 bases between the two ends. CDR3 loop: CASSSSREEDTEAFF. CDR3 DNA sequence: TGTGCCAGCAGCTCTTCGCGGGAGGAGGACACTGAAGCTTTCTTT.

This chain joins TRBV6-1 and TRBJ2-7; TRBD2 agrees at 7 bases. This CDR3 has 15 amino acids. V gave up 8 bases and J gave up 2 bases; unmatched junction bases: 12. Germline lookup yields CDR1 MNHNS and CDR2 SASEGT. CDR3 in amino acids: CASSERDYIPYEQYF. In DNA form, the CDR3 reads TGTGCCAGCTCTGAGCGGGACTACATCCCCTACGAGCAGTACTTC.

The chain carries TRBV10-2 and TRBJ1-1, with TRBD1 identical over 8 bases. Trimming cost V 6 bases and J 5 bases; bases outside gene matches: 17. The CDR3 extends over 17 amino acids. Germline CDR1 WSHSY, CDR2 SAAADI. The chain's CDR3 is CASRPHADRAVETEAFF. The CDR3 DNA follows: TGCGCCAGCAGGCCTCATGCGGACAGGGCCGTAGAGACTGAAGCTTTCTTT.

V usage is TRBV6-5 and J usage is TRBJ1-1; perhaps TRBD1 as D (6 bases). Germline CDR1 reads MNHEY; CDR2 reads SVGAGI. V was trimmed by 2 bases and J by 3 bases, leaving 16 bases between them. The CDR3 is 16 amino acids. Written as DNA, the CDR3 is TGTGCCAGCAGTTACAGCGGGGGGGGCGTAGACACTGAAGCTTTCTTT. Protein sequence: CASSYSGGGVDTEAFF.

This sequence joins TRBV7-9 and TRBJ1-3; D is ambiguous. The ends were cut back, 1 base at V and 1 base at J, with 17 bases in the middle. The CDR3 is 18 amino acids. Germline V gives CDR1 SEHNR, CDR2 FQNEAQ (reference sequence). The CDR3 protein is CASSLVVEGFISGNTIYF. The CDR3 region has the DNA TGTGCCAGCAGCTTAGTAGTGGAGGGCTTCATTTCTGGAAACACCATATATTTT.

The chain is built from TRBV5-6 and TRBJ1-2, with D tentatively TRBD1 (5 bases). V lost 4 bases to trimming and J lost 7 bases, with 20 bases between them. Germline CDR1 and CDR2: SGHDT and YYEEEE. The CDR3 has 15 residues. The CDR3 is CASSPWTLVSGGYTF. The CDR3 DNA is TGTGCCAGCAGCCCTTGGACACTGGTTTCGGGTGGCTACACCTTC.

This clone has only one observation. This chain links TRBV27 with TRBJ2-5; 9 positions match TRBD1. The V segment lost 6 bases and the J segment 2 bases; nucleotides outside the gene matches: 10. The CDR3 has 16 amino acids. The V gene's germline CDR1 is MNHEY and CDR2 SMNVEV (reference sequence). This CDR3 reads CASRRVRDRAQETQYF. The CDR3 DNA sequence: TGTGCCAGCAGACGCGTCAGGGACAGGGCGCAAGAGACCCAGTACTTC.

J is TRBJ2-1 and V is TRBV6-5, with 11 bases that match TRBD2. V shed 3 bases and J 7 bases; nucleotides not matched to a gene: 5. Germline lookup yields CDR1 MNHEY and CDR2 SVGAGI. CDR3 length equals 15 residues. The CDR3 here is CASSYETSGANEQFF. DNA of the CDR3: TGTGCCAGCAGTTATGAGACTAGCGGGGCGAATGAGCAGTTCTTC.